Listed below are T cell receptor beta chains from one sample, sequenced in a study of T cell changes during pregnancy in multiple sclerosis. TCRdb's table, derived via immunoSEQ multiplex PCR, lists solely in-frame clones and lacks some. The data hold just over 65,000 clones, with about 89% observed a single time. The specimen comprised peripheral blood, sampled in the second trimester of pregnancy. These receptors originate from a female donor with multiple sclerosis, enrolled in a pregnancy study. Each CDR3 is given with its conserved first and last residue. Fields, in order: J gene, D gene, CDR3 length, clone size, V gene, CDR3 protein, CDR3 DNA. D genes are given only for firm matches. Not all rows give a size; the values are once, few, many and, for expanded clones, a class.

J gene: TRBJ1-2; D gene: TRBD1; CDR3 length: 14; clone size: -; V gene: TRBV7-3; CDR3 protein: CASSLTGQPYGYTF; CDR3 DNA: TGTGCCAGCAGCTTAACGGGACAGCCCTATGGCTACACCTTC
J gene: TRBJ1-2; D gene: -; CDR3 length: 15; clone size: -; V gene: TRBV4-3; CDR3 protein: CASSQERGGLGRYTF; CDR3 DNA: TGCGCCAGCAGCCAAGAAAGGGGTGGTTTGGGTCGCTACACCTTC
J gene: TRBJ1-2; D gene: -; CDR3 length: 14; clone size: -; V gene: TRBV18; CDR3 protein: CASSPRTENYGYTF; CDR3 DNA: TGTGCCAGCTCTCCTAGGACAGAAAACTATGGCTACACCTTC
J gene: TRBJ1-1; D gene: TRBD1; CDR3 length: 14; clone size: -; V gene: TRBV19; CDR3 protein: CASRDRGRNTEAFF; CDR3 DNA: TGTGCCAGTAGGGACAGGGGGCGAAACACTGAAGCTTTCTTT
J gene: TRBJ1-1; D gene: -; CDR3 length: 14; clone size: -; V gene: TRBV6-5; CDR3 protein: CASSYRGEGTEAFF; CDR3 DNA: TGTGCCAGCAGTTATCGGGGGGAGGGCACTGAAGCTTTCTTT
J gene: TRBJ2-7; D gene: -; CDR3 length: 14; clone size: -; V gene: TRBV6-5; CDR3 protein: CASSSGRSSYEQYF; CDR3 DNA: TGTGCCTCCAGCAGTGGCCGGAGCTCCTACGAGCAGTACTTC
J gene: TRBJ1-3; D gene: TRBD1; CDR3 length: 16; clone size: many; V gene: TRBV4-1; CDR3 protein: CASSRSGQGSGNTIYF; CDR3 DNA: TGCGCCAGCAGCCGTTCGGGACAGGGGTCTGGAAACACCATATATTTT
J gene: TRBJ2-5; D gene: TRBD2; CDR3 length: 15; clone size: -; V gene: TRBV5-6; CDR3 protein: CASSLGLAGEGTQYF; CDR3 DNA: TGTGCCAGCAGCTTGGGACTAGCGGGGGAGGGGACCCAGTACTTC
J gene: TRBJ2-2; D gene: TRBD1; CDR3 length: 17; clone size: -; V gene: TRBV19; CDR3 protein: CASSTSKDRGSHGELFF; CDR3 DNA: TGTGCCAGTAGTACCAGTAAGGACAGGGGGTCCCACGGGGAGCTGTTTTTT
J gene: TRBJ2-5; D gene: -; CDR3 length: 15; clone size: -; V gene: TRBV28; CDR3 protein: CASSLLSSGEETQYF; CDR3 DNA: TGTGCCAGCAGTTTATTGTCTTCAGGGGAAGAGACCCAGTACTTC
J gene: TRBJ2-3; D gene: TRBD2; CDR3 length: 15; clone size: -; V gene: TRBV7-9; CDR3 protein: CASSPPGLATDTQYF; CDR3 DNA: TGTGCCAGCAGCCCGCCGGGACTAGCGACAGATACGCAGTATTTT
J gene: TRBJ2-7; D gene: TRBD2; CDR3 length: 14; clone size: -; V gene: TRBV10-3; CDR3 protein: CAISELAGEGEQYF; CDR3 DNA: TGTGCCATCAGTGAACTAGCGGGGGAGGGCGAGCAGTACTTC
J gene: TRBJ1-5; D gene: -; CDR3 length: 16; clone size: -; V gene: TRBV12-5; CDR3 protein: CAILGTFSKLNQPQHF; CDR3 DNA: TGTGCTATTCTAGGGACTTTCAGTAAGTTAAATCAGCCCCAGCATTTT
J gene: TRBJ2-1; D gene: -; CDR3 length: 13; clone size: -; V gene: TRBV6-5; CDR3 protein: CASSYSKPYEQFF; CDR3 DNA: TGTGCCAGCAGTTACTCGAAGCCATATGAGCAGTTCTTC
J gene: TRBJ1-1; D gene: -; CDR3 length: 13; clone size: few; V gene: TRBV27; CDR3 protein: CASRQELNTEAFF; CDR3 DNA: TGTGCCAGCAGACAGGAGCTCAACACTGAAGCTTTCTTT
J gene: TRBJ1-1; D gene: -; CDR3 length: 13; clone size: -; V gene: TRBV7-2; CDR3 protein: CASSLPGNTEAFF; CDR3 DNA: TGTGCCAGCAGCTTGCCGGGGAACACTGAAGCTTTCTTT
J gene: TRBJ1-1; D gene: -; CDR3 length: 14; clone size: few; V gene: TRBV5-1; CDR3 protein: CASSLEAGRGEAFF; CDR3 DNA: TGCGCCAGCAGCTTGGAGGCAGGCCGGGGTGAAGCTTTCTTT
J gene: TRBJ1-1; D gene: TRBD1; CDR3 length: 14; clone size: -; V gene: TRBV6-1; CDR3 protein: CASSLKDRGVEAFF; CDR3 DNA: TGTGCCAGCAGCTTGAAGGACAGGGGTGTAGAGGCTTTCTTT
J gene: TRBJ1-2; D gene: TRBD1; CDR3 length: 17; clone size: -; V gene: TRBV7-2; CDR3 protein: CASSTQGAASANYGYTF; CDR3 DNA: TGTGCCAGCAGCACACAGGGGGCGGCTTCGGCTAACTATGGCTACACCTTC
J gene: TRBJ1-1; D gene: -; CDR3 length: 15; clone size: -; V gene: TRBV6-1; CDR3 protein: CASRSGGGPNTEAFF; CDR3 DNA: TGTGCCAGCCGGTCCGGGGGGGGCCCGAACACTGAAGCTTTCTTT
J gene: TRBJ2-6; D gene: TRBD1; CDR3 length: 19; clone size: once; V gene: TRBV9; CDR3 protein: CASSVPSMGQDSGANVLTF; CDR3 DNA: TGTGCCAGCAGCGTTCCCTCTATGGGACAGGATTCTGGGGCCAACGTCCTGACTTTC
J gene: TRBJ2-7; D gene: -; CDR3 length: 13; clone size: -; V gene: TRBV6-5; CDR3 protein: CASSLQGPLEQYF; CDR3 DNA: TGTGCCAGCAGTCTACAGGGACCACTCGAGCAGTACTTC
J gene: TRBJ1-4; D gene: TRBD1; CDR3 length: 15; clone size: -; V gene: TRBV7-9; CDR3 protein: CASSSWTGDYEKLFF; CDR3 DNA: TGTGCCAGCAGCTCGTGGACAGGGGACTATGAAAAACTGTTTTTT
J gene: TRBJ2-6; D gene: -; CDR3 length: 17; clone size: -; V gene: TRBV7-9; CDR3 protein: CASSNVGQSSGANVLTF; CDR3 DNA: TGTGCCAGCAGCAATGTCGGACAGTCCTCTGGGGCCAACGTCCTGACTTTC
J gene: TRBJ2-2; D gene: TRBD1; CDR3 length: 13; clone size: -; V gene: TRBV6-1; CDR3 protein: CATGDSYTGELFF; CDR3 DNA: TGTGCCACTGGGGACAGTTACACCGGGGAGCTGTTTTTT
J gene: TRBJ1-4; D gene: -; CDR3 length: 14; clone size: -; V gene: TRBV5-4; CDR3 protein: CASSPSGGNEKLFF; CDR3 DNA: TGTGCCAGCAGCCCCTCGGGGGGGAATGAAAAACTGTTTTTT
J gene: TRBJ1-1; D gene: TRBD1; CDR3 length: 15; clone size: -; V gene: TRBV5-6; CDR3 protein: CASSAFRDRETGAFF; CDR3 DNA: TGTGCCAGCAGCGCCTTCCGGGACAGGGAGACTGGGGCTTTCTTT
J gene: TRBJ1-5; D gene: -; CDR3 length: 13; clone size: -; V gene: TRBV27; CDR3 protein: CASSFRVDQPQHF; CDR3 DNA: TGTGCCAGCAGTTTTAGAGTGGATCAGCCCCAGCATTTT
J gene: TRBJ2-5; D gene: TRBD2; CDR3 length: 15; clone size: -; V gene: TRBV9; CDR3 protein: CASSVGLAGKETQYF; CDR3 DNA: TGTGCCAGCAGCGTAGGTCTAGCGGGGAAAGAGACCCAGTACTTC
J gene: TRBJ1-1; D gene: -; CDR3 length: 14; clone size: -; V gene: TRBV5-3; CDR3 protein: CARSFFARATEAFF; CDR3 DNA: TGTGCCAGAAGCTTTTTTGCCAGGGCCACTGAAGCTTTCTTT
J gene: TRBJ1-5; D gene: -; CDR3 length: 13; clone size: few; V gene: TRBV30; CDR3 protein: CAWRETVNQPQHF; CDR3 DNA: TGTGCCTGGAGGGAGACCGTCAATCAGCCCCAGCATTTT
J gene: TRBJ1-2; D gene: -; CDR3 length: 13; clone size: -; V gene: TRBV19; CDR3 protein: CASSIREDYGYTF; CDR3 DNA: TGTGCCAGTAGTATCAGGGAAGACTATGGCTACACCTTC
J gene: TRBJ1-1; D gene: TRBD1; CDR3 length: 11; clone size: -; V gene: TRBV30; CDR3 protein: CACPTGGRAFF; CDR3 DNA: TGTGCCTGTCCTACAGGGGGAAGGGCTTTCTTT
J gene: TRBJ2-7; D gene: -; CDR3 length: 15; clone size: once; V gene: TRBV4-3; CDR3 protein: CASSPTLDSPYEQYF; CDR3 DNA: TGCGCCAGCAGCCCTACCCTGGACAGCCCGTACGAGCAGTACTTC
J gene: TRBJ2-2; D gene: TRBD1; CDR3 length: 15; clone size: -; V gene: TRBV9; CDR3 protein: CASRGQGAVTGELFF; CDR3 DNA: TGTGCCAGCAGAGGACAGGGGGCAGTGACCGGGGAGCTGTTTTTT
J gene: TRBJ2-3; D gene: -; CDR3 length: 18; clone size: -; V gene: TRBV6-4; CDR3 protein: CASSVGLGGISSTDTQYF; CDR3 DNA: TGTGCCAGCAGTGTAGGCCTAGGAGGGATTTCTAGCACAGATACGCAGTATTTT
J gene: TRBJ1-1; D gene: -; CDR3 length: 16; clone size: -; V gene: TRBV7-3; CDR3 protein: CASSLKVPGSNIEAFF; CDR3 DNA: TGTGCCAGCAGCTTAAAAGTTCCAGGATCGAACATTGAAGCTTTCTTT
J gene: TRBJ2-7; D gene: -; CDR3 length: 11; clone size: -; V gene: TRBV10-1; CDR3 protein: CASSGAYEQYF; CDR3 DNA: TGCGCCAGCTCGGGAGCCTACGAGCAGTACTTC
J gene: TRBJ1-5; D gene: -; CDR3 length: 13; clone size: -; V gene: TRBV5-8; CDR3 protein: CASSLEGHGPQHF; CDR3 DNA: TGTGCCAGCAGCTTGGAGGGGCATGGGCCCCAGCATTTT
J gene: TRBJ1-5; D gene: -; CDR3 length: 14; clone size: -; V gene: TRBV5-5; CDR3 protein: CASSLSGDNQPQHF; CDR3 DNA: TGTGCCAGCAGCTTGTCAGGGGACAATCAGCCCCAGCATTTT
J gene: TRBJ2-2; D gene: TRBD1; CDR3 length: 15; clone size: -; V gene: TRBV4-3; CDR3 protein: CASSQDRGIPGELFF; CDR3 DNA: TGCGCCAGCAGCCAAGACAGGGGGATACCCGGGGAGCTGTTTTTT
J gene: TRBJ2-7; D gene: TRBD1; CDR3 length: 13; clone size: -; V gene: TRBV10-3; CDR3 protein: CAIGRTGNYEQYF; CDR3 DNA: TGTGCCATCGGCCGGACAGGGAACTACGAGCAGTACTTC
J gene: TRBJ2-2; D gene: -; CDR3 length: 16; clone size: -; V gene: TRBV6-5; CDR3 protein: CASSYSRGTLPGELFF; CDR3 DNA: TGTGCCAGCAGTTACTCGAGGGGGACACTCCCCGGGGAGCTGTTTTTT
J gene: TRBJ2-7; D gene: -; CDR3 length: 13; clone size: -; V gene: TRBV18; CDR3 protein: CASSGGQPYEQYF; CDR3 DNA: TGTGCCAGCTCAGGTGGACAGCCCTACGAGCAGTACTTC
J gene: TRBJ2-5; D gene: -; CDR3 length: 15; clone size: -; V gene: TRBV6-5; CDR3 protein: CASSYIRDYQETQYF; CDR3 DNA: TGTGCCAGCAGTTACATCCGGGACTACCAAGAGACCCAGTACTTC
J gene: TRBJ2-5; D gene: -; CDR3 length: 13; clone size: -; V gene: TRBV18; CDR3 protein: CASSTLGGETQYF; CDR3 DNA: TGTGCCAGCTCAACTCTCGGAGGGGAGACCCAGTACTTC
J gene: TRBJ2-5; D gene: TRBD2; CDR3 length: 14; clone size: -; V gene: TRBV6-6; CDR3 protein: CASSAGGGGETQYF; CDR3 DNA: TGTGCCAGCAGTGCGGGGGGCGGGGGAGAGACCCAGTACTTC
J gene: TRBJ2-1; D gene: -; CDR3 length: 15; clone size: -; V gene: TRBV2; CDR3 protein: CASRWGDSPYNEQFF; CDR3 DNA: TGTGCCAGCAGATGGGGCGATAGTCCCTACAATGAGCAGTTCTTC
J gene: TRBJ1-3; D gene: TRBD1; CDR3 length: 16; clone size: -; V gene: TRBV7-2; CDR3 protein: CASSATGGTGGNTIYF; CDR3 DNA: TGTGCCAGCAGCGCCACCGGCGGGACAGGGGGAAACACCATATATTTT
J gene: TRBJ1-2; D gene: -; CDR3 length: 13; clone size: -; V gene: TRBV9; CDR3 protein: CASSVGRDYGYTF; CDR3 DNA: TGTGCCAGCAGCGTAGGCAGGGACTATGGCTACACCTTC
J gene: TRBJ2-5; D gene: -; CDR3 length: 14; clone size: -; V gene: TRBV5-4; CDR3 protein: CASSSPTGKETQYF; CDR3 DNA: TGTGCCAGCAGCTCCCCGACAGGAAAAGAGACCCAGTACTTC